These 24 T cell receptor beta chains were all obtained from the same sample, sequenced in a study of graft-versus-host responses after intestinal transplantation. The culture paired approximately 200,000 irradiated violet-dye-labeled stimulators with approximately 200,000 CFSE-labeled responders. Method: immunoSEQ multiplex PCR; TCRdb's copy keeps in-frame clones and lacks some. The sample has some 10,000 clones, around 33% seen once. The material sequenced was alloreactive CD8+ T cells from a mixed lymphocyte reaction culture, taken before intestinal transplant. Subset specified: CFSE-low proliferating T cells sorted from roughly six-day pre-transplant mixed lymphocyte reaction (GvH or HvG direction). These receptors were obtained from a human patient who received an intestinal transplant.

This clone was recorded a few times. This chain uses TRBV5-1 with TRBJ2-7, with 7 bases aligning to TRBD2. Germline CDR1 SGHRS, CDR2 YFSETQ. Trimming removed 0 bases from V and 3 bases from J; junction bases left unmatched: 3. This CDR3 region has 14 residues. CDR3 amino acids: CASSLVAGDYEQYF. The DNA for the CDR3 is TGCGCCAGCAGCTTGGTTGCGGGAGACTACGAGCAGTACTTC.

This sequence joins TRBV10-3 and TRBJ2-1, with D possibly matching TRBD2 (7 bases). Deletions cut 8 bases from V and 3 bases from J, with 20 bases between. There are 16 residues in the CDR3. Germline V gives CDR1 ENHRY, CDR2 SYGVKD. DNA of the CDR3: TGTGCCATCTCGCGGGGGCGCTACCTTTTCTACAATGAGCAGTTCTTC. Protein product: CAISRGRYLFYNEQFF.

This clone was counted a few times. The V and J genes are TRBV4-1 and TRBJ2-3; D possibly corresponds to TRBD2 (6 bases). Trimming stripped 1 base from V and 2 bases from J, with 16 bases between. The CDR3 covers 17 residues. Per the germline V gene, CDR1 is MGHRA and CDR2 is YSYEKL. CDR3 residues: CASSQVAGRSPTDTQYF. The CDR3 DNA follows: TGCGCCAGCAGCCAAGTGGCGGGGAGGTCCCCCACAGATACGCAGTATTTT.

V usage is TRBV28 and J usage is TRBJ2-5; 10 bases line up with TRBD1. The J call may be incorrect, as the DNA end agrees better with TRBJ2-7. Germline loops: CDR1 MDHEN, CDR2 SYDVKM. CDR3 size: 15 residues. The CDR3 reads CASSIGQGGLYEQYF. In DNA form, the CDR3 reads TGTGCCAGCAGTATCGGACAGGGGGGTCTCTACGAGCAGTACTTC.

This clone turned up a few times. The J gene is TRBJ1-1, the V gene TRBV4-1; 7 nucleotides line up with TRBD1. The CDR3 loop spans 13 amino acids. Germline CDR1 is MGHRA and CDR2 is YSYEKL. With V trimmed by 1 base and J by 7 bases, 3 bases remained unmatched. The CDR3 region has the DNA TGCGCCAGCAGCCAAGGGACAGGTCGTGAAGCTTTCTTT. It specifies CASSQGTGREAFF.

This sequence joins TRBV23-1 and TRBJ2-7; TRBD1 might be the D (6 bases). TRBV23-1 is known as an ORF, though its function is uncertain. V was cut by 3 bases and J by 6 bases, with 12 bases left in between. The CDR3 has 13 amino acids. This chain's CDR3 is CASSQSAQGEQYF. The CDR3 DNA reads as TGCGCCAGCAGTCAGTCGGCACAGGGCGAGCAGTACTTC.

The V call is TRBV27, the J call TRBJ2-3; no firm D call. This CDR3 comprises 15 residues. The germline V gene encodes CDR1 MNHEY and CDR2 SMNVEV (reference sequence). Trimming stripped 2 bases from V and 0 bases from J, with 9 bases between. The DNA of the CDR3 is TGTGCCAGCAGTTTAGGCGGAGCTAGCACAGATACGCAGTATTTT. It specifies CASSLGGASTDTQYF.

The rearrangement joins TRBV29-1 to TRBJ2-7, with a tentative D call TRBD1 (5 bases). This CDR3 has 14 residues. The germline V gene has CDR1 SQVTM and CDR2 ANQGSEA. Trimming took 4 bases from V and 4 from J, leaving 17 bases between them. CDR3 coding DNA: TGCAGCGTTGTCGTTGGCAGGGCAGGGTACGAGCAGTACTTC. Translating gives CSVVVGRAGYEQYF.

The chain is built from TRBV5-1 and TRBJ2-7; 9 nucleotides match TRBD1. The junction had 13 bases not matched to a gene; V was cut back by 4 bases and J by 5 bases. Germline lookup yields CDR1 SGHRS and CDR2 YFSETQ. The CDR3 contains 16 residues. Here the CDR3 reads CASSREGQGTIDEQYF. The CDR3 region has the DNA TGCGCCAGCAGCAGGGAAGGACAGGGGACAATCGACGAGCAGTACTTC.

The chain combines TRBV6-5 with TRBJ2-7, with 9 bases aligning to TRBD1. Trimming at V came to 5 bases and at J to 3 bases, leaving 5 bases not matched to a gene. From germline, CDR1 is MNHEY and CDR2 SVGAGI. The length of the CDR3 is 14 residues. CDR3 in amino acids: CASSPRQGDYEQYF. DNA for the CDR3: TGTGCCAGCAGTCCGCGACAGGGGGACTACGAGCAGTACTTC.

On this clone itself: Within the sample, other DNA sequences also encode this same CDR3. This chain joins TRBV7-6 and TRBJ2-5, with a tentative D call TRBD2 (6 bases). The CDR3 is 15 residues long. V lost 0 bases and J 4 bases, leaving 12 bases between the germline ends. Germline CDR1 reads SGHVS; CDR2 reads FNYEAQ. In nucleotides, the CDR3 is TGTGCCAGCAGCTTAGCGCGGGGAACGGGAGAGACCCAGTACTTC. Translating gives CASSLARGTGETQYF.

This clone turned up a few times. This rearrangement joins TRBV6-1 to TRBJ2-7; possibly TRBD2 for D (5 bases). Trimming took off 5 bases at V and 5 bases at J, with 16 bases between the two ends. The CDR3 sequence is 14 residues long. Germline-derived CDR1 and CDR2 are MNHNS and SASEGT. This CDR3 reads CASSLDGGLDEQYF. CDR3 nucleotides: TGTGCCAGCAGTCTAGACGGAGGTCTCGACGAGCAGTACTTC.

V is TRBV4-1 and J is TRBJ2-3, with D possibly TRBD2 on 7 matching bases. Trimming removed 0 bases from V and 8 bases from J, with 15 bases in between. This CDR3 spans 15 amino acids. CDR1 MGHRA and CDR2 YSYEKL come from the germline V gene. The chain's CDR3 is CASSQEPGGHVTQYF. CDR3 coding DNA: TGCGCCAGCAGCCAAGAACCGGGGGGCCACGTTACGCAGTATTTT.

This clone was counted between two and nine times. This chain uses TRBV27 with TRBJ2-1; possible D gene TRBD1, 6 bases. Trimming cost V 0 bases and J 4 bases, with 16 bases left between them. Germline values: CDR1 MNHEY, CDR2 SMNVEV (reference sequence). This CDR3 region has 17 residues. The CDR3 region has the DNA TGTGCCAGCAGTTTATCGTTACAGGGCCCTTATTACAATGAGCAGTTCTTC. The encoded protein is CASSLSLQGPYYNEQFF.

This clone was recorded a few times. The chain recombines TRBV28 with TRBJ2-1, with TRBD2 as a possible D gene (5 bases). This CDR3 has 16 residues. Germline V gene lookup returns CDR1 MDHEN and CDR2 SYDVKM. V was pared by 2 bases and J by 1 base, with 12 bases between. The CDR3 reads CASSLTRTVSYNEQFF. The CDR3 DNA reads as TGTGCCAGCAGTTTAACTAGGACGGTTTCCTACAATGAGCAGTTCTTC. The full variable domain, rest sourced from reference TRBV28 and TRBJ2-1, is DVKVTQSSRYLVKRTGEKVFLECVQDMDHENMFWYRQDPGLGLRLIYFSYDVKMKEKGDIPEGYSVSREKKERFSLILESASTNQTSMYLCASSLTRTVSYNEQFFGPGTRLTVL.

The chain's CDR3 is CASSRARATPYEQYF. CDR3 in DNA: TGTGCCAGCAGTCGCGCGAGGGCTACACCCTACGAGCAGTACTTC. V usage is TRBV27 and J usage is TRBJ2-7, with D possibly matching TRBD2 (5 bases). The CDR3 covers 15 residues. Germline CDR1 and CDR2: MNHEY and SMNVEV (reference sequence). Trimming took off 5 bases at V and 2 bases at J, with 16 bases between the two ends.

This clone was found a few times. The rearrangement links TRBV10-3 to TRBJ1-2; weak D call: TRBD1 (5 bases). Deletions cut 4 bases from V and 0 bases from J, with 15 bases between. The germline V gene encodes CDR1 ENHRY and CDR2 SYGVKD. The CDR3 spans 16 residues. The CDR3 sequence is CAISVRGLGSNYGYTF. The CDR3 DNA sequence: TGTGCCATCAGTGTAAGGGGATTGGGCTCTAACTATGGCTACACCTTC.

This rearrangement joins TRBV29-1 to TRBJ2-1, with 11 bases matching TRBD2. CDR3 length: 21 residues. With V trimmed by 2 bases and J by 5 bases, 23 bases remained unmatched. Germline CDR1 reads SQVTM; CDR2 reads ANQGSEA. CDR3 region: CSVERFMHGTSGAGRNNEQFF. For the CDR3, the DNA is TGCAGCGTTGAAAGGTTTATGCATGGGACTAGCGGAGCAGGAAGAAACAATGAGCAGTTCTTC.

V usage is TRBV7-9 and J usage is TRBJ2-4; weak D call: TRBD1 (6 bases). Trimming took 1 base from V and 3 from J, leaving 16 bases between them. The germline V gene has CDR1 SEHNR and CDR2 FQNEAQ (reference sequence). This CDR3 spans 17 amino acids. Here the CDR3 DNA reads TGTGCCAGCAGCTTAGAGGCAGGGGTAGTTGGCAAAAACATTCAGTACTTC. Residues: CASSLEAGVVGKNIQYF.

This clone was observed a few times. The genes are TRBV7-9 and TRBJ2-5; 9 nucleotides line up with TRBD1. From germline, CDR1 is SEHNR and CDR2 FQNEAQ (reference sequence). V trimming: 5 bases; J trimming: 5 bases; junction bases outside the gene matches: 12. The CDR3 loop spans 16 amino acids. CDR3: CASSRSTGGITETQYF. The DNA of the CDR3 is TGTGCCAGCAGCCGCTCCACAGGGGGCATTACGGAGACCCAGTACTTC.

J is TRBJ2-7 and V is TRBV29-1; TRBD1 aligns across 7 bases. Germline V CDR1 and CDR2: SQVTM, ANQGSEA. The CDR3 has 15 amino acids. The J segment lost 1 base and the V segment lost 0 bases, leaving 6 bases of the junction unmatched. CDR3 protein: CSVEDLTGESYEQYF. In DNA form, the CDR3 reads TGCAGCGTTGAAGATCTCACAGGGGAATCCTACGAGCAGTACTTC.

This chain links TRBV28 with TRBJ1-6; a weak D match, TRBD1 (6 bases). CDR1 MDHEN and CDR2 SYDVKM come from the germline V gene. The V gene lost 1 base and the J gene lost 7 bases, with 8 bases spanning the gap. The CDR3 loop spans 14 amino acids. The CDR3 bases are TGTGCCAGCAGTTTATCCCAGGGGAATTCACCCCTCCACTTT. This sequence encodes CASSLSQGNSPLHF.

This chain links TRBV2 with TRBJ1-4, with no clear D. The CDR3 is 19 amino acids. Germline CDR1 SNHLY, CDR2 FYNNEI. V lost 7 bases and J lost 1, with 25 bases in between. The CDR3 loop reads CASKRADLRFGLTNEKLFF. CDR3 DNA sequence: TGTGCCAGCAAGCGGGCGGATCTTAGATTCGGATTAACTAATGAAAAACTGTTTTTT. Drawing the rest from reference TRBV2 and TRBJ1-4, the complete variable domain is EPEVTQTPSHQVTQMGQEVILRCVPISNHLYFYWYRQILGQKVEFLVSFYNNEISEKSEIFDDQFSVERPDGSNFTLKIRSTKLEDSAMYFCASKRADLRFGLTNEKLFFGSGTQLSVL.

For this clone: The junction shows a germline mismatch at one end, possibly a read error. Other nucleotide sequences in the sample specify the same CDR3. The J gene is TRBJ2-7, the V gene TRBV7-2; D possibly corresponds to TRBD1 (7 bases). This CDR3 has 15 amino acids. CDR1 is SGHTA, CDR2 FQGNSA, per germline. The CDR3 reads CASSYYAGQSYEQYF. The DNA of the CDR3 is TGCGCCAGCAGCTACTACGCGGGACAGAGCTACGAGCAGTACTTC.